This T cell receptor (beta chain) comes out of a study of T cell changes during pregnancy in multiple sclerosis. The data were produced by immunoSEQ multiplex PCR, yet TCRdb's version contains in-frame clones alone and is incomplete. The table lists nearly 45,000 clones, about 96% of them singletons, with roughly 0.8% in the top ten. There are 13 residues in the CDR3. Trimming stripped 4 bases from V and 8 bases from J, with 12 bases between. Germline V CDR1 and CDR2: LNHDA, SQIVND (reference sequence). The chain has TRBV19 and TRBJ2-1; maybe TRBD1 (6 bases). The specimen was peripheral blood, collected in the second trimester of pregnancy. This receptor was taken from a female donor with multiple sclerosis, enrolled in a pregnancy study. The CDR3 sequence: CASSTTGYHEQFF. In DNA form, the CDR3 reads TGTGCCAGTAGTACGACAGGTTATCATGAGCAGTTCTTC. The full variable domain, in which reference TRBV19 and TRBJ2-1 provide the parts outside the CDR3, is DGGITQSPKYLFRKEGQNVTLSCEQNLNHDAMYWYRQDPGQGLRLIYYSQIVNDFQKGDIAEGYSVSREKKESFPLTVTSAQKNPTAFYLCASSTTGYHEQFFGPGTRLTVL.